This passage covers 17 T cell receptor beta chains from one sample sequenced in a study of identical twins. TCRdb passed the 5' RACE reads through MiXCR, listing each CDR3 protein once. This repertoire shows hundreds of thousands of distinct CDR3 sequences, over 8.5% found once; its top ten account for approximately 0.89%. The same sample was also used in a study of yellow fever vaccine responses in identical twins.

The sequenced sample was PBMCs. The receptor source for this set is a woman in her late teens or twenties in good health.

This chain links TRBV5-6 with TRBJ2-5, with D perhaps TRBD2 (5 bases). Germline V gene data show CDR1 as SGHDT and CDR2 as YYEEEE. This CDR3 is 13 amino acids long. Trimming took off 5 bases at V and 4 bases at J, with 12 bases between the two ends. The CDR3 loop reads CASRREHGETQYF. DNA for the CDR3: TGTGCCAGCAGGAGGGAACATGGAGAGACCCAGTACTTC. The entire variable domain, with the rest obtained from reference TRBV5-6 and TRBJ2-5, is as follows: DAGVTQSPTHLIKTRGQQVTLRCSPKSGHDTVSWYQQALGQGPQFIFQYYEEEERQRGNFPDRFSGHQFPNYSSELNVNALLLGDSALYLCASRREHGETQYFGPGTRLLVL.

V usage is TRBV25-1 and J usage is TRBJ1-6; unclear D gene. From germline, CDR1 is MGHDK and CDR2 SYGVNS. This CDR3 contains 13 residues. V was cut by 2 bases and J by 10 bases, with 9 bases left in between. The CDR3 spells CASSEVLGSPLHF. CDR3 bases: TGTGCCAGCAGTGAAGTTTTGGGCTCACCCCTCCACTTT.

The table lists this clonotype with a few counts. The J gene is TRBJ2-7, the V gene TRBV7-6; TRBD2 might be the D (5 bases). Trimming took off 0 bases at V and 2 bases at J, with 11 bases between the two ends. CDR3 size: 15 residues. Germline values: CDR1 SGHVS, CDR2 FNYEAQ. Here the CDR3 reads CASSLAYEAAYEQYF. The DNA of the CDR3 is TGTGCCAGCAGCTTAGCGTATGAAGCGGCCTACGAGCAGTACTTC.

This clonotype was picked up a small number of times. This chain joins TRBV25-1 and TRBJ2-7, with a tentative D call TRBD2 (5 bases). From germline, CDR1 is MGHDK and CDR2 SYGVNS. V lost 4 bases and J lost 3, with 16 bases in between. The length of the CDR3 is 15 residues. In DNA, the CDR3 is TGTGCCAGCAGTGTGGCGGGCGGGCCAGGCTACGAGCAGTACTTC. The encoded protein is CASSVAGGPGYEQYF.

This clonotype was seen only a few times. The chain joins TRBV6-6 to TRBJ1-1, with D perhaps matching TRBD1 (6 bases). Trimming left V 3 bases short and J 4 bases short, with 9 bases between. Germline V gives CDR1 MNHNY, CDR2 SVGAGI (reference sequence). The CDR3 loop spans 13 amino acids. This CDR3 reads CASSYVQGTEAFF. CDR3 bases: TGTGCCAGCAGTTATGTACAGGGCACTGAAGCTTTCTTT.

The chain has TRBV7-9 and TRBJ1-2; 11 bases agree with TRBD1. Trimming took 8 bases from V and 4 from J; bases not matched to a gene: 15. CDR1 is SEHNR, CDR2 FQNEAQ, per germline (reference sequence). CDR3 length equals 17 residues. This CDR3 reads CASDQGQGGLQFYGYTF. The CDR3 bases are TGTGCCAGCGACCAGGGACAGGGGGGTTTGCAGTTCTATGGCTACACCTTC.

A few counts support this clonotype. The chain uses TRBV27 and TRBJ1-2; possible D gene TRBD1, 6 bases. The CDR3 sequence is 18 residues long. The V gene lost 4 bases and the J gene lost 2 bases, with 23 bases spanning the gap. Per the germline V gene, CDR1 is MNHEY and CDR2 is SMNVEV (reference sequence). The CDR3 here is CASSSPGLGGLSNYGYTF. The CDR3 nucleotides are TGTGCCAGCAGTTCTCCGGGACTGGGGGGCCTCTCCAACTATGGCTACACCTTC.

The chain combines TRBV14 with TRBJ2-7, with D perhaps TRBD2 (6 bases). This CDR3 has 16 residues. With 4 bases removed from V and 0 bases from J, the gap between germline ends came to 16 bases. The V gene's germline CDR1 is SGHDN and CDR2 FVKESK. CDR3: CASSRERGDFSYEQYF. CDR3 sequence (DNA): TGTGCCAGCAGCCGGGAGAGAGGGGACTTCTCCTACGAGCAGTACTTC.

At least ten counts were recorded for this clonotype. The chain links TRBV6-5 to TRBJ2-1; TRBD1 matches 7 bases. Trimming took 0 bases from V and 4 from J; bases not matched to a gene: 6. Germline CDR1 is MNHEY and CDR2 is SVGAGI. The CDR3 is 16 residues long. The CDR3 DNA reads as TGTGCCAGCAGTTACTCGTTTGACAGGGCATACAATGAGCAGTTCTTC. Translated: CASSYSFDRAYNEQFF.

The sample holds a few counts of this clonotype. The chain combines TRBV13 with TRBJ2-2; D is unresolved. V lost 4 bases and J 10 bases, leaving 13 bases between the germline ends. The CDR3 sequence is 13 residues long. CDR1 is PRHDT and CDR2 is FYEKMQ in the germline V gene (reference sequence). The CDR3 nucleotides read TGTGCCAGCAGCTCCCACAGACCGGAGGAGCTGTTTTTT. Its translation: CASSSHRPEELFF. Combining the CDR3 with reference TRBV13 and TRBJ2-2 gives the whole variable domain AAGVIQSPRHLIKEKRETATLKCYPIPRHDTVYWYQQGPGQDPQFLISFYEKMQSDKGSIPDRFSAQQFSDYHSELNMSSLELGDSALYFCASSSHRPEELFFGEGSRLTVL.

The chain combines TRBV15 with TRBJ2-1, with 7 bases fitting TRBD2. The V gene end was trimmed by 2 bases and the J gene end by 9 bases; junction bases not matched to a gene: 19. The germline CDR1 and CDR2 sequences are LNHNV and YYDKDF (reference sequence). This CDR3 spans 18 amino acids. CDR3 DNA: TGTGCCACCAGCAGATCCCTTGGGACTACGGCGGGAGTTGTTGAGCAGTTCTTC. Translation gives CATSRSLGTTAGVVEQFF.

This clonotype turned up a few times. V gene TRBV7-9 combines with J gene TRBJ2-2, with D possibly being TRBD2 (5 bases). The V end lost 3 bases, the J end lost 3 bases, and 14 bases lay between the germline ends. CDR1 and CDR2 (germline): SEHNR, FQNEAQ (reference sequence). This CDR3 is built from 16 residues. CDR3 protein: CASSFEVRGDTGELFF. DNA of the CDR3: TGTGCCAGCAGCTTCGAGGTTCGGGGAGACACCGGGGAGCTGTTTTTT.

The rearrangement uses TRBV4-3 and TRBJ1-2; a weak D match, TRBD1 (6 bases). The CDR3 spans 16 residues. CDR1 is LGHNA, CDR2 YSLEER, per germline. V shed 0 bases and J shed 8 bases, with 19 bases lying between them. This chain's CDR3 is CASSQDLERGVGGYTF. The CDR3 coding sequence is TGCGCCAGCAGCCAAGACCTGGAGAGGGGGGTCGGCGGCTACACCTTC.

This clonotype appeared a few times. The chain couples TRBV20-1 to TRBJ2-5, with 7 bases lining up with TRBD2. Trimming at V came to 5 bases and at J to 2 bases, leaving 11 bases not matched to a gene. Germline V gene sequence: CDR1 DFQATT, CDR2 SNEGSKA (reference sequence). The CDR3 loop spans 15 amino acids. The CDR3 reads CSARKATSAQETQYF. The CDR3 DNA reads as TGCAGTGCTCGTAAAGCCACTAGCGCACAAGAGACCCAGTACTTC.

About this clonotype itself: This could be a read error, since a much larger clone is one nucleotide away. The chain is built from TRBV6-1 and TRBJ2-6; D remains unclear. From germline, CDR1 is MNHNS and CDR2 SASEGT. The CDR3 sequence is 16 residues long. The CDR3 DNA is TGTGCCAGCAGCCCTAGATCGGGCTCTGGGACCAACGTCCTGACTTTC. Translating it yields CASSPRSGSGTNVLTF.

The gene calls are TRBV20-1 and TRBJ1-1; a possible D gene is TRBD1 (5 bases). CDR3 size: 11 residues. From germline, CDR1 is DFQATT and CDR2 SNEGSKA (reference sequence). V gave up 0 bases and J gave up 11 bases, with 10 bases separating them. DNA for the CDR3: TGCAGTGCTAGAGATGGGGGATCGGCTTTCTTT. As protein: CSARDGGSAFF.

In this sample, this clonotype turned up many times. The chain carries TRBV7-9 and TRBJ1-4, with 7 bases matching TRBD1. The CDR3 consists of 13 residues. Looked up from germline, CDR1 is SEHNR and CDR2 is FQNEAQ (reference sequence). V lost 5 bases and J lost 8; bases outside the gene matches: 5. The CDR3 region has the DNA TGTGCCAGCAGCGTACAGGGACAGGAAAAACTGTTTTTT. This encodes CASSVQGQEKLFF.